Listed here are 7 T cell receptor beta chains from one sample, sequenced in a study of cytomegalovirus exposure and HLA in healthy donors. Use of 60 Vbeta and 13 Jbeta primers characterized the PCR. Here immunoSEQ multiplex PCR was the method, and the copy in TCRdb shows in-frame clones only, minus some. The sample has around 110,000 clones; 55% to 75% are singletons. The material sequenced was PBMCs. The receptor set was obtained from a man younger than 40 in good health and CMV-seropositive.

The J gene is TRBJ1-2, the V gene TRBV28; no clear D. Germline-derived CDR1 and CDR2 are MDHEN and SYDVKM. V lost 4 bases to trimming and J lost 3 bases, with 9 bases between them. CDR3 length equals 13 residues. The CDR3 region is CASSSTSYYGYTF. CDR3 in DNA: TGTGCCAGCAGTTCCACAAGTTACTATGGCTACACCTTC.

The V call is TRBV19, the J call TRBJ2-3; maybe TRBD2 (6 bases). Germline-derived CDR1 and CDR2 are LNHDA and SQIVND (reference sequence). V was clipped by 4 bases and J by 6 bases, with 14 bases between them. This CDR3 has 14 residues. The CDR3 is CASSNLQSGDTQYF. The CDR3, as DNA: TGTGCCAGTAGTAACCTACAGAGCGGGGATACGCAGTATTTT. The full variable domain, its missing parts supplied by reference TRBV19 and TRBJ2-3, is DGGITQSPKYLFRKEGQNVTLSCEQNLNHDAMYWYRQDPGQGLRLIYYSQIVNDFQKGDIAEGYSVSREKKESFPLTVTSAQKNPTAFYLCASSNLQSGDTQYFGPGTRLTVL.

As DNA, the CDR3 is TGTGCCAGCAGTGAAACCGGGGGAGGGGTTAGCTATGGCTACACCTTC. This sequence encodes CASSETGGGVSYGYTF. The chain couples TRBV2 to TRBJ1-2, with a weak D call TRBD1 (5 bases). The germline CDR1 and CDR2 sequences are SNHLY and FYNNEI. The CDR3 runs 16 residues. V lost 2 bases to trimming and J lost 4 bases, with 17 bases between them.

There are a few counts of this clone. The chain combines TRBV10-3 with TRBJ2-7, with 11 bases matching TRBD2. The CDR3 totals 17 residues. Trimming at V came to 4 bases and at J to 1 base, leaving 9 bases not matched to a gene. Germline V gene data show CDR1 as ENHRY and CDR2 as SYGVKD. CDR3 bases: TGTGCCATCAGTGCCAAGACTAGCGGGGTGGGGTCCTACGAGCAGTACTTC. Amino acid sequence: CAISAKTSGVGSYEQYF.

This chain uses TRBV7-3 with TRBJ2-2; 10 nucleotides line up with TRBD2. Germline V gene sequence: CDR1 SGHTA, CDR2 FQGTGA. The CDR3 has 17 residues. The junction had 12 bases not matched to a gene; V was cut back by 5 bases and J by 6 bases. The CDR3 protein is CASSHVGTSVFSGELFF. CDR3 in DNA: TGTGCCAGCAGCCATGTCGGGACTAGCGTATTTTCCGGGGAGCTGTTTTTT.

This clone showed up just a few times. This chain links TRBV6-5 with TRBJ1-1; D ambiguous. Germline loops: CDR1 MNHEY, CDR2 SVGAGI. The V and J ends lost 7 bases and 0 bases respectively, with 9 bases between them. The CDR3 sequence is 13 residues long. CDR3 residues: CASTPTLNTEAFF. The CDR3 nucleotides read TGTGCCAGCACCCCGACACTGAACACTGAAGCTTTCTTT.

The chain combines TRBV19 with TRBJ2-5; 10 bases fit TRBD1. Germline loops: CDR1 LNHDA, CDR2 SQIVND (reference sequence). With 0 bases clipped from V and 1 base from J, the junction kept 5 bases outside the gene matches. The CDR3 sequence is 17 residues long. This chain's CDR3 is CASSIDPGQGIQETQYF. The CDR3 bases are TGTGCCAGTAGTATAGATCCGGGACAGGGGATCCAAGAGACCCAGTACTTC.